The rows below give T cell receptor beta chains drawn from one sample of a study of response to subunit inactivated influenza vaccine. TCRdb itself ran the RT-PCR reads through MiXCR, one entry per CDR3 protein. The repertoire includes about 800,000 distinct CDR3 sequences, 21% of them detected once, and roughly a tenth sits in the top ten. The sequencing here drew on PBMCs from blood, taken roughly 5 days after vaccination. These receptor sequences come from a man aged 45 to 65 who received an inactivated influenza vaccine. Each CDR3 is given with its conserved first and last residue. Fields, in order: clone size, V gene, D gene, J gene, CDR3 DNA, CDR3 protein. A D gene is named only where the DNA matches it firmly. The listing skips clone size in some rows; elsewhere it reads once, few, many or a size class.

size: -; V: TRBV29-1; D: -; J: TRBJ2-1; DNA: TGCAGCTTACTGACAGGCGATGTCAATGAGCAGTTCTTC; CDR3: CSLLTGDVNEQFF
size: many; V: TRBV20-1; D: TRBD1; J: TRBJ2-3; DNA: TGCAGTGCTAGAGACCCAACAGGGGGCGCGGGGGTTACGCAGTATTTT; CDR3: CSARDPTGGAGVTQYF
size: -; V: TRBV6-2/TRBV6-3; D: -; J: TRBJ1-2; DNA: TGTGCCAGCAGTTACGGCGTCAACTATGGCTACACCTTC; CDR3: CASSYGVNYGYTF
size: -; V: TRBV27; D: -; J: TRBJ1-6; DNA: TGTGCCAGCAGACCTAGGACAACGGATTCACCCCTCCACTTT; CDR3: CASRPRTTDSPLHF
size: many; V: TRBV5-1; D: TRBD2; J: TRBJ2-1; DNA: TGCGCCAGCAGCTCGTCTGGCGGGGGTTTAAGTGAGCAGTTCTTC; CDR3: CASSSSGGGLSEQFF
size: -; V: TRBV6-2/TRBV6-3; D: -; J: TRBJ2-7; DNA: TGTGCCAGCAGTTACCTAACCTACGAGCAGTACTTC; CDR3: CASSYLTYEQYF
size: few; V: TRBV12-3/TRBV12-4; D: -; J: TRBJ2-2; DNA: TGTGCCAGCGGAACTCACGGGGGAATGAACACCGGGGAGCTGTTTTTT; CDR3: CASGTHGGMNTGELFF
size: few; V: TRBV20-1; D: -; J: TRBJ1-5; DNA: TGCAGTGCTAGCCAACTACGAAATAATCAGCCCCAGCATTTT; CDR3: CSASQLRNNQPQHF
size: few; V: TRBV6-1; D: -; J: TRBJ1-5; DNA: TGTGCCAGCAGTCCACTAGGAGGGTTTAGCAATCAGCCCCAGCATTTT; CDR3: CASSPLGGFSNQPQHF
size: -; V: TRBV20-1; D: TRBD1; J: TRBJ2-7; DNA: TGCAGTGCTGAGACAGGGGCTTCCTACGAGCAGTACTTC; CDR3: CSAETGASYEQYF
size: -; V: TRBV5-5; D: -; J: TRBJ2-1; DNA: TGTGCCAGCAGCCCATGGGCGGGGGCCGTACCCCTTGGGCAGTTCTTC; CDR3: CASSPWAGAVPLGQFF
size: -; V: TRBV4-3; D: -; J: TRBJ2-1; DNA: TGCGCCAGCAGCCAAGTTACCACGTCTTACAATGAGCAGTTCTTC; CDR3: CASSQVTTSYNEQFF
size: once; V: TRBV6-2/TRBV6-3; D: -; J: TRBJ2-5; DNA: TGTGCCAGCAGTCTTAACCCCGGGACCCAAGAGACCCAGTACTTC; CDR3: CASSLNPGTQETQYF